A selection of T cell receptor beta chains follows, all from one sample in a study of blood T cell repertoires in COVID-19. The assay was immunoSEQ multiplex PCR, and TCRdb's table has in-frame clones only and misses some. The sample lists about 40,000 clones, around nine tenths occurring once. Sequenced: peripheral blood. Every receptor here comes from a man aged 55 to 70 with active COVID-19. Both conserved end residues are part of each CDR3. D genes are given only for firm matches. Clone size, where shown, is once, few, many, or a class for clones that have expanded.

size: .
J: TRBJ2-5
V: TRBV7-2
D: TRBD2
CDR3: CASSLAHRGAQYF
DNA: TGTGCCAGCAGCTTAGCCCACCGGGGGGCCCAGTACTTC

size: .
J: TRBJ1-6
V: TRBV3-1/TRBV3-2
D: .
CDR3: CASSRARDRSNSPLHF
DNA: TGTGCCAGCAGCCGAGCAAGAGACAGATCAAATTCACCCCTCCACTTT

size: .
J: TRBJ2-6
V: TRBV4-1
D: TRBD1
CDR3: CASSLGQGNSGANVLTF
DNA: TGCGCCAGCAGCCTGGGACAGGGAAACTCTGGGGCCAACGTCCTGACTTTC

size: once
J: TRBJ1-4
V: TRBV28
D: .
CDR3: CASSFRGKLFF
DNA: TGTGCCAGCAGTTTCCGGGGAAAACTGTTTTTT

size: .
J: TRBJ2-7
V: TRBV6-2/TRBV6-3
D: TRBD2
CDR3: CASSYVLGGRESYEQYF
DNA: TGTGCCAGCAGTTACGTCCTTGGCGGGAGAGAGTCCTACGAGCAGTACTTC

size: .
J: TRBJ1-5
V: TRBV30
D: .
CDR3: CAWSAGQKNQPQHF
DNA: TGTGCCTGGAGCGCCGGACAGAAGAATCAGCCCCAGCATTTT

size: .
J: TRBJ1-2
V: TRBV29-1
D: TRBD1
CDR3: CSVESRGLDDGYTF
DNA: TGCAGCGTTGAGTCCAGGGGGCTTGATGATGGCTACACCTTC

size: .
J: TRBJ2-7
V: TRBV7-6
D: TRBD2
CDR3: CASSLLAESYEQYF
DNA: TGTGCCAGCAGCTTACTAGCGGAATCCTACGAGCAGTACTTC

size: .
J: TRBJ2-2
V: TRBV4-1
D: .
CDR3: CASTLTENTGELFF
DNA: TGCGCCAGCACCTTGACAGAGAACACCGGGGAGCTGTTTTTT

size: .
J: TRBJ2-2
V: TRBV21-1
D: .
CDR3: CASSKEFWSGAVPGGQKPTWELFF
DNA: TGTGCCAGCAGCAAAGAGTTTTGGTCGGGTGCGGTGCCAGGGGGGCAAAAACCCACCTGGGAGCTGTTTTTT

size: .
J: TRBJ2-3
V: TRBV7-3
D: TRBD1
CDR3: CASSLSGQGSDTQYF
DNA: TGTGCCAGCAGCTTATCGGGACAGGGGAGTGATACGCAGTATTTT

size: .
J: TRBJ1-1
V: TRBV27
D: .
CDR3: CASSLLRSTGNTEAFF
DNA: TGTGCCAGCAGTCTCCTCCGATCGACAGGGAACACTGAAGCTTTCTTT

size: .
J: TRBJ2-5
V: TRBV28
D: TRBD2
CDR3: CASSSPGGGGETQYF
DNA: TGTGCCAGCAGTTCCCCGGGGGGGGGAGGAGAGACCCAGTACTTC

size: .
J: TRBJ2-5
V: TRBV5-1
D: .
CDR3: CASSVLQGRGSQETQYF
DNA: TGCGCCAGCAGCGTCCTACAGGGTAGGGGGTCCCAAGAGACCCAGTACTTC

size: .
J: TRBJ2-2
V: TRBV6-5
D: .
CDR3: CASSPRQPNTGELFF
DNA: TGTGCCAGCAGTCCTAGACAGCCGAACACCGGGGAGCTGTTTTTT

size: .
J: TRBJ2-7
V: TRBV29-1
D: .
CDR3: CSVEEFAGMGYEQYF
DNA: TGCAGCGTTGAAGAATTTGCGGGCATGGGCTACGAGCAGTACTTC

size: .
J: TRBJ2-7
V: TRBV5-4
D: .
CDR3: CASSSPGTPDYEQYF
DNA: TGTGCCAGCAGCTCACCCGGGACACCCGACTACGAGCAGTACTTC

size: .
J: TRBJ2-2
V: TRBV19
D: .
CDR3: CASSIVGGGTGELFF
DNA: TGTGCCAGTAGTATAGTGGGCGGAGGAACCGGGGAGCTGTTTTTT

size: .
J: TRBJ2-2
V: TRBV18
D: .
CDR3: CASSPMETGELFF
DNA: TGTGCCAGCTCACCAATGGAGACCGGGGAGCTGTTTTTT

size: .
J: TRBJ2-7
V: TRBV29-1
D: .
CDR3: CSVGQGSYEQYF
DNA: TGCAGCGTTGGCCAGGGCTCGTACGAGCAGTACTTC

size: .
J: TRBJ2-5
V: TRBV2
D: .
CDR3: CASSANREETQYF
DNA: TGTGCCAGCAGCGCTAACAGGGAAGAGACCCAGTACTTC

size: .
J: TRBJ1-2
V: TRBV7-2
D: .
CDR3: CASSLSKTDIYGYTF
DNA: TGTGCCAGCAGCCTATCCAAGACAGATATTTATGGCTACACCTTC

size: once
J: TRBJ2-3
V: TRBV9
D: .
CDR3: CASSALAALTDTQYF
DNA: TGTGCCAGCAGCGCTTTAGCGGCACTAACAGATACGCAGTATTTT

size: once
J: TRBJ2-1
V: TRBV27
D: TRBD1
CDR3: CASSPRTGPNEQFF
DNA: TGTGCCAGCAGTCCCCGGACAGGGCCCAATGAGCAGTTCTTC

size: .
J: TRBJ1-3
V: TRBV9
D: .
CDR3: CASSVGQAFSGNTIYF
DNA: TGTGCCAGCAGCGTAGGACAGGCCTTCTCTGGAAACACCATATATTTT

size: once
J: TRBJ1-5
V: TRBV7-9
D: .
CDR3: CASSLWDTDQPQHF
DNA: TGTGCCAGCAGCTTATGGGACACTGATCAGCCCCAGCATTTT

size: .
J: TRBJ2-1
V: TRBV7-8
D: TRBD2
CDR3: CASSLRPGLAVDEQFF
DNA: TGTGCCAGCAGCTTACGTCCGGGACTAGCGGTAGATGAGCAGTTCTTC

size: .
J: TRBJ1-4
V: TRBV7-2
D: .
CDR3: CASSFGGAEKLFF
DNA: TGTGCCAGCAGCTTCGGGGGTGCAGAAAAACTGTTTTTT

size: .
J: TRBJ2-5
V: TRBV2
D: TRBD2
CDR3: CASSDLAGEETQYF
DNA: TGTGCCAGCAGTGACTTGGCGGGAGAAGAGACCCAGTACTTC

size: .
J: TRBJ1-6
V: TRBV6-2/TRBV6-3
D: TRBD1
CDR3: CASSSTGENSPLHF
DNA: TGTGCCAGCAGTTCTACAGGGGAAAATTCACCCCTCCACTTT

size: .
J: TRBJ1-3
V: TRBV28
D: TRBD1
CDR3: CASRRGGQGGNTIYF
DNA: TGTGCCAGCCGTCGGGGGGGACAGGGTGGAAACACCATATATTTT